This T cell receptor (beta chain) was captured in a study of beta chain features in type 1 diabetes (dated by TCRdb to about 2018). About the study as a whole: Mean age, gender distribution, total cell number and subset yield did not differ between patients and healthy donors. A total of roughly 100 million sorted cells were examined across all samples, and the number of cells per subset was strongly correlated with RNA yield. In the study, TCRB repertoires of sorted circulating CD4+ T cell subsets from recently diagnosed type 1 diabetes patients were compared with those of matched healthy donors. Regulatory and stem cell-like memory subsets were isolated from only 8 patients and roughly 8 healthy donors, whereas naive and central memory subsets came from all 30 or so donors.

Results the study describes overall, beyond this receptor: PCR might favor shorter templates, but patient and control samples were amplified and corrected together, so any skew would affect both groups equally. Type 1 diabetes patients showed a moderate but significant shortening of TCRB CDR3 length in all four CD4+ subsets. At VDJ recombination sites, patients with type 1 diabetes made fewer insertions and deleted more nucleotides, a pattern implying thymic rearrangement abnormalities. Because small numbers of individuals were included in the HLA sub-analyses, any influence of HLA type on TCRB rearrangement was left unresolved. Naive, central memory and regulatory TCRB repertoires appeared to be more similar among patients than among healthy donors. Because cDNA rather than genomic DNA was sequenced, highly expressing activated cells could have been over-represented, although no difference in activation and CD3 levels was found between groups.

As concerns this clone: Its binding antigen is unknown. Base qualities are missing; no much larger clone stands one base away.

All of the isolated RNA was reverse transcribed with the High Capacity cDNA Reverse Transcription Kit, so expressed TCRB transcripts were sequenced. Deep immunoSEQ sequencing was applied to naive, central memory and regulatory T cell samples, giving an average of roughly 3.6 million total reads per sample. Sorted cells were lysed in RLT buffer, and RNA was extracted using DNase-treated RNeasy Micro or Mini kits according to cell number. To prevent cross-contamination, every cell subset was processed on its own, while patient and healthy donor samples were processed together. TCRB sequences were amplified from cDNA with the immunoSEQ multiplex PCR, producing 87-bp fragments spanning the CDR3 region. Sequencing of the amplicons was performed on the Illumina HiSeq platform. The authors processed their data as follows. PCR bias was corrected computationally using synthetic template baselines, and reads within Hamming distance 2 were collapsed, with unmergeable singletons discarded. By aligning reads against IMGT, V, D and J genes, CDR3 length, and insertions or deletions at six rearrangement sites were assigned. Within each subset, clonotype counts were normalized to the number of sorted cells before true diversity and Gini coefficients were calculated with the tcR R package. The overlap coefficient, calculated on TCRB nucleotide sequences, was used to quantify repertoire sharing. TCRdb limited this immuneACCESS table to in-frame rearrangements with V and J called. A share of clones is missing; checked studies link under half to unresolved V genes, and the rest is unexplained. D and trimming were read from the DNA, whereas the V and J calls and clone size are those reported in that table. Across this sample there are 300,000 or so clones, with less than 10% seen only once. The biggest ten clones account for under 0.5% of the sample.

Each donor gave one peripheral blood draw, approximately 110 mL on average, collected into heparinised tubes. A BD FACSAria II was used to sort naive, central memory, regulatory and stem cell-like memory CD4+ T cells with a panel that included CD45RO, CCR7, CD25, CD127, CD95 and CD27. All sorted populations exceeded 95% purity. PBMCs were isolated immediately by Lymphoprep density gradient centrifugation and stained directly without culture. So that batch effects would be minimized, each experiment stained and sorted samples in pairs, pairing one healthy donor with one patient. Sequenced input: central memory CD4+ T cells from blood. This sequence was found in a woman between 18 and 29 years old in good health.

The DNA sequence is as follows: TGCAGCGTTGAAACAGGGGCAGATACGCAGTATTTT. This translates into CSVETGADTQYF. The rearranged segments are TRBV29-1 and TRBJ2-3; TRBD1 lines up with 7 middle nucleotides. The germline V gene gives CDR1 as SQVTM and CDR2 as ANQGSEA. The CDR3 goes from the cysteine to the phenylalanine over 12 residues. Of all the DNA, just the CDR3 is kept, 36 bases in frame from base 1. Trimming accounts for 2 bases at V and 4 bases at J, while the number of junction bases matched to no gene is 0.